What follows describes a single TCR beta chain. The sample is drawn from a study of blood T cell repertoires in COVID-19. The assay was immunoSEQ multiplex PCR, and TCRdb's table has in-frame clones only and misses some. The data hold some 150,000 clones, with roughly 80% observed a single time. V shed 7 bases and J shed 6 bases, with 18 bases lying between them. CDR3 length: 14 residues. The germline CDR1 and CDR2 sequences are LNHDA and SQIVND (reference sequence). This clonotype originated in a woman in her sixties or seventies with acute or convalescent COVID-19. Sequencing input: peripheral blood. The chain carries TRBV19 and TRBJ1-1; a weak D match, TRBD1 (5 bases). The DNA for the CDR3 is TGTGCCAGTATCAAGGACCCGACAGTCGCTGAAGCTTTCTTT. This encodes CASIKDPTVAEAFF.